This T cell receptor beta chain was sequenced in a study of cytomegalovirus exposure and HLA in healthy donors. Study-level findings and limits: 87-base-pair reads could not separate some V segments, including TRBV6-2 and TRBV6-3. A later analysis linked a missense DCLRE1C variant to TCR beta V- and J-gene trimming. For cytomegalovirus status, the classifier reportedly gave diagnoses with high specificity and sensitivity.

A remark on this clone: Its antigen is still unknown.

The CDR3 is 14 amino acids. The ends lost 5 bases at V and 5 bases at J; junction bases unmatched: 6. The V gene's germline CDR1 is MNHEY and CDR2 SVGAGI. Primers included in the PCR were 60 Vbeta and 13 Jbeta primers. This table comes from immunoSEQ multiplex PCR, and its TCRdb copy is limited to in-frame clones, with some not included. This sample has roughly 83,000 clones, with about four fifths found just once. The receptor was isolated from a man aged 55 to 70 in good health and CMV-seronegative. The sample was PBMCs. The genes are TRBV6-5 and TRBJ2-5; 9 bases fit TRBD2. The CDR3 sequence: CASSPGLAFETQYF. The DNA of the CDR3 is TGTGCCAGCAGTCCAGGACTAGCGTTCGAGACCCAGTACTTC.